This TCR beta chain was sequenced during a study of T-cell reconstitution after alpha-beta-depleted transplantation in children. Between the trimmed V and J ends, which lost 4 bases and 6 bases, there was a span of 13 bases. This CDR3 region has 13 residues. The germline V gene encodes CDR1 SGHTA and CDR2 FQGNSA. Unique molecular identifiers were incorporated during preparation of the TCRbeta library. Using its own MiXCR run on the PCR reads, TCRdb lists one record per CDR3 protein. The sample carries 700,000 or so distinct CDR3 sequences, less than 15% recorded once. This clonotype originated in a girl aged 2 to 9 with congenital amegakaryocytic thrombocytopenia, due to receive a stem cell transplant. The material was PBMCs, obtained before TCRalphabeta/CD19-depleted stem cell transplant. The chain carries TRBV7-2 and TRBJ2-7; TRBD1 or TRBD2 may be the D gene (5 bases each). The CDR3 sequence is CASSSPLGAEQYF. Here the CDR3 DNA reads TGTGCCAGCAGCTCTCCCCTCGGGGCCGAGCAGTACTTC.